This TCR beta chain derives from a study of cytomegalovirus exposure and HLA in healthy donors. 13 Jbeta primers and 60 Vbeta primers were used for the PCR. Per the original methods: An analysis performed later counted about 80 million unique TCR beta chains (around 10 million of them shared). Data came from immunoSEQ multiplex PCR; TCRdb stores just in-frame clones and leaves some out. The V and J calls and the clone size are those of that table, but D and trimming were determined from the DNA. The data hold roughly 140,000 clones, with around 79% observed a single time. The length of the CDR3 is 12 residues. Germline CDR1 reads MGHDK; CDR2 reads SYGVNS. About this clone itself: A junction boundary mismatches the germline segment, possibly from a read error.

The receptor comes from a human donor in good health. Sequencing was carried out using PBMCs. The V gene is TRBV25-1, the J gene TRBJ1-2; D gene ambiguous. CDR3 in amino acids: CASSDTNYGYPF. Written as DNA, the CDR3 is TGTGCCAGCAGTGACACTAACTATGGCTACCCCTTC.